This T cell receptor beta chain was observed in a study of blood T cell repertoires in COVID-19. Clones were read by immunoSEQ multiplex PCR, and TCRdb kept only the in-frame ones, dropping some. This repertoire shows fewer than 350,000 clones, 81% found once; its top ten account for about 3.2%. Trimming pared 2 bases from V and 1 base from J, leaving 13 bases between. CDR3 length: 15 residues. CDR1 and CDR2 from the germline V gene are SGHRS and YFSETQ. This clonotype originated in a woman aged 55-69 years with active or convalescent COVID-19. The sample comprised peripheral blood. This chain connects TRBV5-1 to TRBJ2-7, with TRBD2 as a possible D gene (5 bases). Here the CDR3 reads CASSLTAGSSYEQYF. CDR3 nucleotides: TGCGCCAGCAGCTTAACCGCGGGTTCTTCCTACGAGCAGTACTTC.